Following are 12 T cell receptor beta chains from one sample sequenced in a study of cytomegalovirus exposure and HLA in healthy donors. Primers: 60 Vbeta forward and 13 Jbeta reverse. The table came from immunoSEQ multiplex PCR; TCRdb's copy has only in-frame clones and leaves some out. In all, the sample yields about 58,000 clones. Specimen: PBMCs. Every receptor here comes from a woman aged 18-29 years in good health and CMV-seronegative.

V and J are TRBV30 and TRBJ1-5; D might be TRBD1 (6 bases). V lost 2 bases and J 5 bases, leaving 16 bases between the germline ends. This CDR3 is 15 amino acids long. Germline values: CDR1 GTSNPN, CDR2 SVGIG (reference sequence). CDR3 coding DNA: TGTGCCTGGAGTAACACGCGCAGGGGCGATCAGCCCCAGCATTTT. As protein: CAWSNTRRGDQPQHF.

V usage is TRBV28 and J usage is TRBJ1-2; no firm D call. The germline V gene encodes CDR1 MDHEN and CDR2 SYDVKM. V lost 6 bases and J 4 bases, leaving 9 bases between the germline ends. The CDR3 is 12 residues long. The CDR3 DNA is TGTGCCAGCAGGCTACCTATCTATGGCTACACCTTC. Its translation: CASRLPIYGYTF.

The V call is TRBV28, the J call TRBJ2-1; D unresolved. The CDR3 loop spans 15 amino acids. V was shortened by 6 bases and J by 6 bases, with 18 bases between the two germline ends. CDR1 and CDR2 from the germline V gene are MDHEN and SYDVKM. The CDR3 reads CASRTPRSSVNEQFF. The CDR3 DNA sequence: TGTGCCAGCAGAACGCCCCGTAGTAGTGTCAATGAGCAGTTCTTC. Looking up the rest from reference TRBV28 and TRBJ2-1 gives the full variable domain: DVKVTQSSRYLVKRTGEKVFLECVQDMDHENMFWYRQDPGLGLRLIYFSYDVKMKEKGDIPEGYSVSREKKERFSLILESASTNQTSMYLCASRTPRSSVNEQFFGPGTRLTVL.

The chain combines TRBV2 with TRBJ1-2; TRBD1 aligns across 7 bases. CDR1 is SNHLY, CDR2 FYNNEI, per germline. V dropped 7 bases and J dropped 5; count of bases not matched to a gene: 7. The CDR3 contains 13 residues. The CDR3, as DNA: TGTGCCAGCACCGGATCGACAGGGTATGGCTACACCTTC. Translated, it gives CASTGSTGYGYTF.

In the case of this clone: Different DNA sequences within this sample yield the same CDR3. The J gene is TRBJ1-2, the V gene TRBV7-9, with 10 bases aligning to TRBD1. Germline CDR1 SEHNR, CDR2 FQNEAQ (reference sequence). Trimming cost V 2 bases and J 14 bases; bases outside gene matches: 11. The CDR3 runs 14 residues. In DNA form, the CDR3 reads TGTGCCAGCAGCTTACCTGACCGGGACAGGGGCGGAACCTTC. It specifies CASSLPDRDRGGTF.

The chain uses TRBV6-5 and TRBJ2-7, with D perhaps matching TRBD1 (6 bases). Germline CDR1 reads MNHEY; CDR2 reads SVGAGI. Trimming shortened V by 6 bases and J by 1 base, and 16 bases separated the two germline ends. The CDR3 contains 15 residues. The CDR3 bases are TGTGCCAGCAGCAAGCCCGGGACACCTTCCTACGAGCAGTACTTC. This encodes CASSKPGTPSYEQYF.

The chain links TRBV15 to TRBJ1-5; possible D gene TRBD1, 6 bases. The CDR3 has 14 amino acids. In germline, CDR1 is LNHNV, CDR2 YYDKDF (reference sequence). V gave up 4 bases and J gave up 3 bases, with 10 bases separating them. The DNA of the CDR3 is TGTGCCACCAGCACCGACAGGTACAATCAGCCCCAGCATTTT. This sequence encodes CATSTDRYNQPQHF.

The chain employs TRBV18 and TRBJ2-1, with 9 bases lining up with TRBD1. The J segment lost 6 bases and the V segment lost 6 bases, leaving 9 bases of the junction unmatched. Germline assignment: CDR1 KGHSH and CDR2 LQKENI. The CDR3 totals 15 residues. DNA for the CDR3: TGTGCCAGCTCCCTTCGACAGGGGGGCCCCAATGAGCAGTTCTTC. Translation gives CASSLRQGGPNEQFF.

The V call is TRBV6-1, the J call TRBJ2-7; D possibly corresponds to TRBD2 (6 bases). CDR3 length: 15 amino acids. The germline V and J ends were trimmed by 6 bases and 2 bases, with 17 bases remaining between them. Germline V gene data show CDR1 as MNHNS and CDR2 as SASEGT. The CDR3 loop reads CASSVTGLLPYEQYF. CDR3 coding DNA: TGTGCCAGCAGCGTTACGGGACTGTTACCCTACGAGCAGTACTTC.

The genes are TRBV11-2 and TRBJ2-7, with 7 bases fitting TRBD1. The V gene's germline CDR1 is SGHAT and CDR2 FQNNGV. Trimming cost V 3 bases and J 6 bases; bases outside gene matches: 5. The CDR3 sequence is 13 residues long. CDR3 sequence (DNA): TGTGCCAGCAGCTTTAACAGGGGCCCCGAGCAGTACTTC. Residues: CASSFNRGPEQYF.

V usage is TRBV6-1 and J usage is TRBJ2-7; 8 bases agree with TRBD1. The CDR3 is 15 residues long. In germline, CDR1 is MNHNS, CDR2 SASEGT. With 7 bases clipped from V and 4 bases from J, the junction kept 12 bases outside the gene matches. The CDR3 DNA reads TGTGCCAGCATCCCCCGGACAGGGCTATCTTACGAGCAGTACTTC. It translates to CASIPRTGLSYEQYF.

V gene TRBV7-3 combines with J gene TRBJ2-1; the match to TRBD2 covers 8 bases. This CDR3 has 13 residues. V shed 3 bases, J shed 7 bases, and the junction held 2 bases outside the gene matches. CDR1 SGHTA and CDR2 FQGTGA come from the germline V gene. This CDR3 reads CASSFLAGNEQFF. The CDR3 DNA sequence: TGTGCCAGCAGCTTCTTAGCGGGAAATGAGCAGTTCTTC.